The rows below give T cell receptor beta chains drawn from one sample of a study of vaccination effects on CD4 cells after COVID-19. What these receptors recognize is not known. Profiling relied on immunoSEQ multiplex PCR, and the TCRdb table lists in-frame clones only, not all of them. The data contain around 69,000 clones, less than 85% of them seen just once; the ten biggest clones take up about 2.5%. The specimen comprised CD4+ T cells from PBMCs cultured without peptide, sampled after COVID-19 vaccination. The receptors derive from a human donor who received a COVID-19 vaccine. Both conserved end residues are part of each CDR3. Fields, in order: V gene, J gene, D gene, clone size, CDR3 protein, CDR3 DNA. D genes are given only for firm matches. Rows may omit the clone size; those that give it use once, few, many or a size class.

v_gene: TRBV24-1; j_gene: TRBJ2-1; d_gene: TRBD2; abundance: .; CDR3aa: CATSDLGTSGGESSYNEQFF; CDR3nt: TGTGCCACCAGTGATCTAGGGACTAGCGGGGGGGAAAGCTCCTACAATGAGCAGTTCTTC
v_gene: TRBV9; j_gene: TRBJ2-5; d_gene: .; abundance: .; CDR3aa: CASSVTGVETQYF; CDR3nt: TGTGCCAGCAGCGTGACTGGGGTGGAGACCCAGTACTTC
v_gene: TRBV12-3/TRBV12-4; j_gene: TRBJ2-4; d_gene: .; abundance: .; CDR3aa: CASSSSRGNIQYF; CDR3nt: TGTGCCAGCAGTTCCTCCCGGGGGAACATTCAGTACTTC
v_gene: TRBV6-1; j_gene: TRBJ2-4; d_gene: .; abundance: .; CDR3aa: CASSENRDQNIQYF; CDR3nt: TGTGCCAGCAGTGAAAACAGGGACCAAAACATTCAGTACTTC
v_gene: TRBV5-4; j_gene: TRBJ2-2; d_gene: .; abundance: few; CDR3aa: CASSLGGFMAGELFF; CDR3nt: TGTGCCAGCAGCTTGGGGGGGTTTATGGCCGGGGAGCTGTTTTTT
v_gene: TRBV7-6; j_gene: TRBJ2-1; d_gene: .; abundance: once; CDR3aa: CASSLRLVRSHEQFF; CDR3nt: TGTGCCAGCAGCTTAAGATTGGTGCGTTCCCATGAGCAGTTCTTC
v_gene: TRBV6-5; j_gene: TRBJ1-3; d_gene: TRBD1; abundance: .; CDR3aa: CAAGTGVVGNTIYF; CDR3nt: TGTGCCGCGGGGACAGGGGTGGTTGGAAACACCATATATTTT
v_gene: TRBV3-1/TRBV3-2; j_gene: TRBJ1-2; d_gene: TRBD1; abundance: .; CDR3aa: CASSRKGAYGYTF; CDR3nt: TGTGCCAGCAGCCGAAAGGGGGCCTATGGCTACACCTTC
v_gene: TRBV18; j_gene: TRBJ2-2; d_gene: TRBD1; abundance: .; CDR3aa: CASSRLTGDTGELFF; CDR3nt: TGTGCCAGCTCACGCCTAACAGGGGACACCGGGGAGCTGTTTTTT
v_gene: TRBV6-5; j_gene: TRBJ1-5; d_gene: TRBD1; abundance: .; CDR3aa: CASSGTGASNQPQHF; CDR3nt: TGTGCCAGCAGCGGGACAGGGGCTAGCAATCAGCCCCAGCATTTT
v_gene: TRBV18; j_gene: TRBJ1-2; d_gene: .; abundance: few; CDR3aa: CASSPAENYGYTF; CDR3nt: TGTGCCAGCTCACCGGCTGAGAACTATGGCTACACCTTC
v_gene: TRBV7-2; j_gene: TRBJ2-2; d_gene: TRBD2; abundance: .; CDR3aa: CASSLTSGGLTGELFF; CDR3nt: TGTGCCAGCAGCTTAACTAGCGGGGGCCTCACCGGGGAGCTGTTTTTT
v_gene: TRBV28; j_gene: TRBJ1-3; d_gene: TRBD1; abundance: .; CDR3aa: CASTDRVGSGNTIYF; CDR3nt: TGTGCCAGCACCGACAGGGTCGGCTCTGGAAACACCATATATTTT
v_gene: TRBV7-2; j_gene: TRBJ1-5; d_gene: .; abundance: .; CDR3aa: CASSLSQGYQPQHF; CDR3nt: TGTGCCAGCAGCTTATCACAGGGCTATCAGCCCCAGCATTTT
v_gene: TRBV28; j_gene: TRBJ2-2; d_gene: .; abundance: .; CDR3aa: CASSLSGTRTGELFF; CDR3nt: TGTGCCAGCAGTTTGTCCGGGACTCGTACCGGGGAGCTGTTTTTT
v_gene: TRBV4-1; j_gene: TRBJ2-6; d_gene: .; abundance: medium-sized; CDR3aa: CASRNTVSGANVLTF; CDR3nt: TGCGCCAGCAGAAATACAGTCTCTGGGGCCAACGTCCTGACTTTC
v_gene: TRBV7-2; j_gene: TRBJ2-2; d_gene: .; abundance: .; CDR3aa: CASSLGGTSGNTGELFF; CDR3nt: TGTGCCAGCAGCTTAGGGGGGACTTCTGGGAACACCGGGGAGCTGTTTTTT
v_gene: TRBV7-2; j_gene: TRBJ2-2; d_gene: .; abundance: .; CDR3aa: CASSFSVGELFF; CDR3nt: TGTGCCAGCAGCTTCAGCGTCGGGGAGCTGTTTTTT
v_gene: TRBV9; j_gene: TRBJ1-4; d_gene: .; abundance: .; CDR3aa: CASSVGLGGGDEKLFF; CDR3nt: TGTGCCAGCAGCGTAGGTCTGGGGGGCGGAGATGAAAAACTGTTTTTT
v_gene: TRBV3-1/TRBV3-2; j_gene: TRBJ2-1; d_gene: .; abundance: .; CDR3aa: CASLNTGSYNEQFF; CDR3nt: TGTGCCAGCTTGAATACAGGGAGCTACAATGAGCAGTTCTTC
v_gene: TRBV14; j_gene: TRBJ2-3; d_gene: .; abundance: .; CDR3aa: CASSQDRAEPPDTQYF; CDR3nt: TGTGCCAGCAGCCAAGATAGGGCGGAACCCCCAGATACGCAGTATTTT
v_gene: TRBV30; j_gene: TRBJ1-4; d_gene: .; abundance: few; CDR3aa: CACPGSSGEKLFF; CDR3nt: TGTGCCTGCCCGGGCTCCTCGGGTGAAAAACTGTTTTTT
v_gene: TRBV5-1; j_gene: TRBJ2-1; d_gene: TRBD2; abundance: .; CDR3aa: CASSLAAGGPGNEQFF; CDR3nt: TGCGCCAGCAGCTTGGCGGCGGGGGGGCCAGGTAATGAGCAGTTCTTC
v_gene: TRBV29-1; j_gene: TRBJ1-1; d_gene: .; abundance: .; CDR3aa: CSVEGSLMNTEAFF; CDR3nt: TGCAGCGTTGAGGGCAGTCTCATGAACACTGAAGCTTTCTTT
v_gene: TRBV5-1; j_gene: TRBJ1-4; d_gene: .; abundance: .; CDR3aa: CASSLEQGSEKLFF; CDR3nt: TGCGCCAGCAGCTTGGAACAGGGAAGCGAAAAACTGTTTTTT
v_gene: TRBV30; j_gene: TRBJ2-3; d_gene: .; abundance: .; CDR3aa: CAWSVGPGRNTDTQYF; CDR3nt: TGTGCCTGGAGTGTAGGGCCGGGGCGGAACACAGATACGCAGTATTTT
v_gene: TRBV18; j_gene: TRBJ2-3; d_gene: TRBD1; abundance: .; CDR3aa: CASSSTGAGTDTQYF; CDR3nt: TGTGCCAGCTCATCGACAGGGGCCGGCACAGATACGCAGTATTTT
v_gene: TRBV2; j_gene: TRBJ1-6; d_gene: TRBD1; abundance: .; CDR3aa: CASSELGQGYSPLHF; CDR3nt: TGTGCCAGCAGTGAACTTGGACAGGGGTACTCACCCCTCCACTTT
v_gene: TRBV4-3; j_gene: TRBJ1-5; d_gene: TRBD1; abundance: .; CDR3aa: CASSQDLTGAGQPQHF; CDR3nt: TGCGCCAGCAGCCAAGATCTGACAGGGGCGGGTCAGCCCCAGCATTTT
v_gene: TRBV19; j_gene: TRBJ1-5; d_gene: .; abundance: .; CDR3aa: CASRRSRPTQSNQPQHF; CDR3nt: TGTGCCAGTAGGAGATCTCGACCTACACAGAGCAATCAGCCCCAGCATTTT
v_gene: TRBV5-6; j_gene: TRBJ2-1; d_gene: .; abundance: .; CDR3aa: CASSLGTLKEQFF; CDR3nt: TGTGCCAGCAGCTTGGGCACCCTAAAGGAGCAGTTCTTC
v_gene: TRBV3-1/TRBV3-2; j_gene: TRBJ1-6; d_gene: .; abundance: .; CDR3aa: CASSQADSPLHF; CDR3nt: TGTGCCAGCAGCCAAGCAGACTCACCCCTCCACTTT
v_gene: TRBV2; j_gene: TRBJ2-5; d_gene: .; abundance: .; CDR3aa: CASSGQLQETQYF; CDR3nt: TGTGCCAGCAGTGGCCAACTTCAAGAGACCCAGTACTTC
v_gene: TRBV5-1; j_gene: TRBJ2-2; d_gene: .; abundance: .; CDR3aa: CASSLGAGAGGTGELFF; CDR3nt: TGCGCCAGCAGCTTGGGGGCAGGGGCAGGAGGCACCGGGGAGCTGTTTTTT
v_gene: TRBV4-1; j_gene: TRBJ2-5; d_gene: TRBD1; abundance: .; CDR3aa: CASSQTGQGAGETQYF; CDR3nt: TGCGCCAGCAGCCAGACCGGACAGGGGGCAGGGGAGACCCAGTACTTC
v_gene: TRBV30; j_gene: TRBJ2-2; d_gene: TRBD1; abundance: .; CDR3aa: CAWTPPGTANTGELFF; CDR3nt: TGTGCCTGGACGCCTCCGGGGACAGCGAACACCGGGGAGCTGTTTTTT
v_gene: TRBV2; j_gene: TRBJ1-6; d_gene: TRBD1; abundance: few; CDR3aa: CASRKTGNNSPLHF; CDR3nt: TGTGCCAGCAGGAAGACAGGGAATAATTCACCCCTCCACTTT
v_gene: TRBV11-2; j_gene: TRBJ1-1; d_gene: TRBD1; abundance: once; CDR3aa: CASSLTGQGYIEAFF; CDR3nt: TGTGCCAGCAGCTTAACGGGACAGGGCTACATTGAAGCTTTCTTT
v_gene: TRBV6-2/TRBV6-3; j_gene: TRBJ2-3; d_gene: TRBD1; abundance: .; CDR3aa: CASSWGQGWTDTQYF; CDR3nt: TGTGCCAGCAGTTGGGGACAGGGCTGGACAGATACGCAGTATTTT
v_gene: TRBV7-3; j_gene: TRBJ2-3; d_gene: TRBD2; abundance: .; CDR3aa: CASSLASGVLDTQYF; CDR3nt: TGTGCCAGCAGCTTAGCTAGCGGGGTTCTAGATACGCAGTATTTT
v_gene: TRBV2; j_gene: TRBJ1-6; d_gene: TRBD1; abundance: few; CDR3aa: CASSRGPNSPLHF; CDR3nt: TGTGCCAGCTCGAGGGGGCCTAATTCACCCCTCCACTTT
v_gene: TRBV11-2; j_gene: TRBJ1-2; d_gene: .; abundance: few; CDR3aa: CASSPSFRGRLEGYTF; CDR3nt: TGTGCCAGCAGCCCCTCATTTCGAGGGCGATTGGAGGGCTACACCTTC
v_gene: TRBV30; j_gene: TRBJ1-4; d_gene: .; abundance: .; CDR3aa: CAWSGRTTNEKLFF; CDR3nt: TGTGCCTGGAGTGGACGGACAACTAATGAAAAACTGTTTTTT
v_gene: TRBV4-2; j_gene: TRBJ1-3; d_gene: .; abundance: .; CDR3aa: CASSQQGTGGNTIYF; CDR3nt: TGTGCCAGCAGCCAACAGGGGACGGGGGGAAACACCATATATTTT
v_gene: TRBV6-6; j_gene: TRBJ1-4; d_gene: .; abundance: .; CDR3aa: CASTRQPNEKLFF; CDR3nt: TGTGCCAGCACCAGACAGCCTAATGAAAAACTGTTTTTT